Listed here are 3 T cell receptor beta chains from one sample, sequenced in a study of blood T cell repertoires in COVID-19 (dated by TCRdb to the early 2020s). Libraries were constructed by the immunoSEQ multiplex PCR assay. TCRdb re-hosts the immuneACCESS table, in-frame sequences only. Its copies lack some clones; in the studies checked, an unresolved V gene accounts for under half of them, and the cause for the rest is not known. This sample is represented by about 130,000 clones; over 75% of them were singletons. Approximately 12% of the sample goes to the ten largest clones. Sequenced sample: peripheral blood. Receptors were obtained from a man in his fifties or sixties with acute or convalescent COVID-19.

The chain combines TRBV10-2 with TRBJ2-7, with D possibly being TRBD2 (6 bases). The CDR3 totals 14 residues. Deletions cut 11 bases from V and 2 bases from J, with 19 bases between. Germline values: CDR1 WSHSY, CDR2 SAAADI. In DNA, the CDR3 is TGCGCCTTTTCAGCTGGGGGGACCCCCTACGAGCAGTACTTC. This gives the protein CAFSAGGTPYEQYF.

This chain links TRBV5-1 with TRBJ2-1; the D gene is possibly TRBD2 (5 bases). Trimming shortened V by 1 base and J by 12 bases, and 11 bases separated the two germline ends. From germline, CDR1 is SGHRS and CDR2 YFSETQ. There are 12 residues in the CDR3. CDR3 sequence: CASSLPGLPQFF. In nucleotides, the CDR3 is TGCGCCAGCAGCTTGCCTGGACTCCCGCAGTTCTTC.

This sequence joins TRBV27 and TRBJ1-2; 7 bases align to TRBD1. The CDR3 runs to 13 residues. V gave up 5 bases and J gave up 5 bases; unmatched junction bases: 5. The V gene's germline CDR1 is MNHEY and CDR2 SMNVEV (reference sequence). The CDR3 loop is CASSQRGQYGYTF. CDR3 nucleotides: TGTGCCAGCAGTCAAAGGGGACAGTATGGCTACACCTTC.